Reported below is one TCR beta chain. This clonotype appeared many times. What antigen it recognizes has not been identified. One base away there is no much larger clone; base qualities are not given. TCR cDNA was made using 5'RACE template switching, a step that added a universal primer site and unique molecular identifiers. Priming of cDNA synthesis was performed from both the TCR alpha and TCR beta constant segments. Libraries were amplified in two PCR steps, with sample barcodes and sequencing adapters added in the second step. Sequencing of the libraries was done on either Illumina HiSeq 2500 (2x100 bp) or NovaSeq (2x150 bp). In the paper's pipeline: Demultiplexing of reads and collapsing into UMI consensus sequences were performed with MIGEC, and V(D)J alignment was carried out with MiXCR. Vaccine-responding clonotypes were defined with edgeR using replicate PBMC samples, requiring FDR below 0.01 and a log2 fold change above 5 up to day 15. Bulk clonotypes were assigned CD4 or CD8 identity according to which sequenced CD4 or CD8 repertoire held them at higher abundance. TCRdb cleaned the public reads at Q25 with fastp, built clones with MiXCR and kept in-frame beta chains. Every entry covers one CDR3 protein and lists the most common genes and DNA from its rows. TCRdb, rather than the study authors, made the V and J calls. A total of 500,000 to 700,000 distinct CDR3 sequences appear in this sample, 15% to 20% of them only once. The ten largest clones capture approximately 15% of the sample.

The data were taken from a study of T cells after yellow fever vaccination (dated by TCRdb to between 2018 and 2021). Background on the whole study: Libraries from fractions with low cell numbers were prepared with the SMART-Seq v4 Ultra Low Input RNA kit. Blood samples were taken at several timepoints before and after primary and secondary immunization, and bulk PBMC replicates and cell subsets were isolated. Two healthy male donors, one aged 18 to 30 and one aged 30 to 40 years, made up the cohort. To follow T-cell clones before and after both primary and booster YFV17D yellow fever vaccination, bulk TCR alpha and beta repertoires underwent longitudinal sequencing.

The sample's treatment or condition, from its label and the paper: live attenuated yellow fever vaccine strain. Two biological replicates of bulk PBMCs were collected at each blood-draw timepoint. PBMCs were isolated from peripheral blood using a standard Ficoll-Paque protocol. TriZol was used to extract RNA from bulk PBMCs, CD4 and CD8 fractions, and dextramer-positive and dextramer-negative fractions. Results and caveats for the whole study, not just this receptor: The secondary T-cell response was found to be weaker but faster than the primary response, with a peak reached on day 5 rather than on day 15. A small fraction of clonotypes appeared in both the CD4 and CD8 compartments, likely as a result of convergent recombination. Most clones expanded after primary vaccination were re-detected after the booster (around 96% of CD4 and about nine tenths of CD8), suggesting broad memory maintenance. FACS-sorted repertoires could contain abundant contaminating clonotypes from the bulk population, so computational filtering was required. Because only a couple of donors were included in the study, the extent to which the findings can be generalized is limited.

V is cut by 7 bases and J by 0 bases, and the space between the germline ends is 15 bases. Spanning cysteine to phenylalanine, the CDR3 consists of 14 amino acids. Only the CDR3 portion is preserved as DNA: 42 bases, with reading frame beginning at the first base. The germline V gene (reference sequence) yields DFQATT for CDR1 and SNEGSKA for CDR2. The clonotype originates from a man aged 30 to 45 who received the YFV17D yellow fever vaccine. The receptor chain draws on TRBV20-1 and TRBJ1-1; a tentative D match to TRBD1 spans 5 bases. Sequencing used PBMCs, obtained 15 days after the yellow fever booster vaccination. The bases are TGCAGTGTCACGTTCGGGGGGGTGAACACTGAAGCTTTCTTT. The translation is CSVTFGGVNTEAFF.